This is a list of T cell receptor beta chains from one sample in a study of early T cells in non-severe SARS-CoV-2 infection. TCRdb redid the calling of the 5' RACE reads with MiXCR, one entry per CDR3 protein. The sample consists of around 100,000 distinct CDR3 sequences, under 15% of them appearing once. The specimen was whole blood. The receptors were gathered from an adult who was a healthcare worker with PCR-confirmed SARS-CoV-2 infection or an uninfected control (not recorded which). Each CDR3 is given with its conserved first and last residue. A D gene is named only where the DNA matches it firmly. Not every row has a clone size; where given, it reads once, few, many or a size class.

V	D	J	size	CDR3	DNA
TRBV7-8	-	TRBJ2-1	-	CASSISDEQFF	TGTGCCAGCAGTATCAGCGATGAGCAGTTCTTC
TRBV20-1	-	TRBJ2-7	many	CSARSTEGQQDEQYF	TGCAGTGCTCGAAGCACGGAGGGCCAACAGGACGAGCAGTACTTC
TRBV28	-	TRBJ2-7	few	CASSLSGGRNEQYF	TGTGCCAGCAGTTTATCGGGGGGCCGGAACGAGCAGTACTTC
TRBV7-6	TRBD1	TRBJ1-5	-	CASSLERGHQPQHF	TGTGCCAGCAGTTTGGAGAGGGGGCATCAGCCCCAGCATTTT
TRBV6-1	-	TRBJ2-3	many	CASRGDTQYF	TGTGCCAGTCGGGGCGATACGCAGTATTTT
TRBV28	TRBD1	TRBJ2-7	-	CASRTDRGTYYEQYF	TGTGCCAGCAGAACCGACAGGGGGACCTACTACGAGCAGTACTTC
TRBV3-1	-	TRBJ2-2	-	CASSQVRAGELFF	TGTGCCAGCAGCCAAGTAAGGGCCGGGGAGCTGTTTTTT
TRBV28	-	TRBJ1-1	-	CASSPNRETFF	TGTGCCAGCAGCCCGAACAGGGAAACTTTCTTT
TRBV11-2	-	TRBJ2-5	many	CASSSPGGGAETQYF	TGTGCCAGCAGCTCACCCGGCGGCGGAGCGGAGACCCAGTACTTC
TRBV29-1	-	TRBJ2-1	-	CSVEARTTYNEQFF	TGCAGCGTTGAAGCCCGGACTACTTACAATGAGCAGTTCTTC
TRBV20-1	-	TRBJ2-7	many	CSASHAGTRGPYEQYF	TGCAGTGCTAGTCATGCCGGGACCAGGGGTCCCTACGAGCAGTACTTC
TRBV3-1	-	TRBJ2-2	few	CASSQQPYMSNTGELFF	TGTGCCAGCAGCCAACAGCCGTACATGTCGAACACCGGGGAGCTGTTTTTT
TRBV20-1	TRBD1	TRBJ1-1	-	CSARDSRQENTEAFF	TGCAGTGCCAGGGACAGCCGCCAAGAGAACACTGAAGCTTTCTTT
TRBV3-1	-	TRBJ1-5	many	CASSQWVSNQPQHF	TGTGCCAGCAGCCAATGGGTTAGCAATCAGCCCCAGCATTTT
TRBV7-2	TRBD2	TRBJ2-5	few	CASSRGLAETQYF	TGTGCCAGCAGCCGGGGACTAGCGGAGACCCAGTACTTC
TRBV20-1	TRBD2	TRBJ2-5	few	CSARMVAGLQETQYF	TGCAGTGCTAGAATGGTAGCGGGCCTCCAAGAGACCCAGTACTTC
TRBV28	-	TRBJ2-3	many	CASSSPGTRVATDTQYF	TGTGCCAGCAGTTCACCCGGGACAAGGGTTGCCACAGATACGCAGTATTTT
TRBV11-2	-	TRBJ2-2	few	CASSLIRRAGELFF	TGTGCCAGCAGCTTAATTAGACGGGCCGGGGAGCTTTTTTTT
TRBV29-1	-	TRBJ2-1	medium-sized	CSVVETVGNEQFF	TGCAGCGTTGTCGAGACGGTCGGGAATGAGCAGTTCTTC
TRBV20-1	TRBD2	TRBJ2-1	many	CSATQTSGSTYNEQFF	TGCAGTGCTACCCAGACTAGCGGGAGTACCTACAATGAGCAGTTCTTC
TRBV7-2	TRBD2	TRBJ2-3	-	CASSFSAGGDTQYF	TGTGCCAGCAGCTTCTCAGCGGGGGGAGATACGCAGTATTTT
TRBV18	-	TRBJ2-7	-	CASSPGEPYEQYF	TGTGCCAGCTCACCAGGGGAACCCTACGAGCAGTACTTC